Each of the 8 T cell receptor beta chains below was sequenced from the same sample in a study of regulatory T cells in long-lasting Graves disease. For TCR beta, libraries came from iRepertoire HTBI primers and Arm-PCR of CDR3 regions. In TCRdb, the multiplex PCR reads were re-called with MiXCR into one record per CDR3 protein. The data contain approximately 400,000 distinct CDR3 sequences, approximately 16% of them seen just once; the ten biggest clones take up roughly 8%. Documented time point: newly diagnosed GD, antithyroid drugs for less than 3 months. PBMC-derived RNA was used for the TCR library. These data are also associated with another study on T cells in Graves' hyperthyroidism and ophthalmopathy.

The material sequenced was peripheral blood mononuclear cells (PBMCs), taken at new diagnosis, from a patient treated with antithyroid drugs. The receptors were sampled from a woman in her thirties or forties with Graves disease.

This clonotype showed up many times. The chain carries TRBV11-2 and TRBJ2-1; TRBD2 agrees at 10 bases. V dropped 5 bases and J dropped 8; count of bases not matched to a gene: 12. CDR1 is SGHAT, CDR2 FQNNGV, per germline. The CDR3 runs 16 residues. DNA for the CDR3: TGTGCCAGCAGCACACCCCCTAGCGGGAGTCAGTATGAGCAGTTCTTC. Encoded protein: CASSTPPSGSQYEQFF.

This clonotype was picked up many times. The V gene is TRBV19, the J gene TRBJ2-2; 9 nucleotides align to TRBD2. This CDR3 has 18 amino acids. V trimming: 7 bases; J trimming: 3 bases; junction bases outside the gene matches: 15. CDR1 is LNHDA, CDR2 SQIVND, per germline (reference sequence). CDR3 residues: CASNSLLAGGPDTGELFF. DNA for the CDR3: TGTGCCAGTAATTCCTTATTGGCGGGAGGGCCGGACACCGGGGAGCTGTTTTTT.

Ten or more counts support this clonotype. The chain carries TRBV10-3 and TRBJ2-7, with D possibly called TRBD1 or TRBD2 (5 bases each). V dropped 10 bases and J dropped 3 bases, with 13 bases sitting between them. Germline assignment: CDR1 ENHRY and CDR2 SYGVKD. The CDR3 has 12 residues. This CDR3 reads CATGAENYEQYF. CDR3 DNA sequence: TGTGCCACCGGGGCGGAAAACTACGAGCAGTACTTC.

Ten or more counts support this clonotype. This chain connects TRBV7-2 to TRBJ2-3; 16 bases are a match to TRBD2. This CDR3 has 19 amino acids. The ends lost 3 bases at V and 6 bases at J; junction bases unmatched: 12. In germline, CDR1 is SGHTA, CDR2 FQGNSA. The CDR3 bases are TGTGCCAGCAGCTTGGGCCCGGGACTAGCGGGAGGGCCCCAGGATACGCAGTATTTT. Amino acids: CASSLGPGLAGGPQDTQYF.

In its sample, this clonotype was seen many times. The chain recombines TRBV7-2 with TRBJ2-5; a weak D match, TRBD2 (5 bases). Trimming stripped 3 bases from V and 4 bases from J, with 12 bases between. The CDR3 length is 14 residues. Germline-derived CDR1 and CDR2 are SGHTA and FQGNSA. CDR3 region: CASSFQLEAETQYF. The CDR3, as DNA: TGTGCCAGCAGCTTTCAGTTGGAGGCAGAGACCCAGTACTTC.

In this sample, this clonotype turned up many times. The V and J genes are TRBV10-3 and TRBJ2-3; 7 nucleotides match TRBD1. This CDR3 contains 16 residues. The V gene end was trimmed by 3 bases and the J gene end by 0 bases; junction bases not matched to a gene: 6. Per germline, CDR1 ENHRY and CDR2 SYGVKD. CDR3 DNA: TGTGCCATCAGTGAACCTCCAGGGGGTAGCACAGATACGCAGTATTTT. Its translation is CAISEPPGGSTDTQYF.

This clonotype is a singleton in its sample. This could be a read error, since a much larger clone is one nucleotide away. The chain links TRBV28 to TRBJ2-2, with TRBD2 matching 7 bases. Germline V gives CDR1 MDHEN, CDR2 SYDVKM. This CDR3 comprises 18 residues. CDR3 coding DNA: TGTGCCAGCAGTGCCTGGGGCGGGAGAGGTAGGAACAGCGGGGAGCTGTTTTTT. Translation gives CASSAWGGRGRNSGELFF. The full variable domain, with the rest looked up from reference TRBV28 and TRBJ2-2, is DVKVTQSSRYLVKRTGEKVFLECVQDMDHENMFWYRQDPGLGLRLIYFSYDVKMKEKGDIPEGYSVSREKKERFSLILESASTNQTSMYLCASSAWGGRGRNSGELFFGEGSRLTVL.

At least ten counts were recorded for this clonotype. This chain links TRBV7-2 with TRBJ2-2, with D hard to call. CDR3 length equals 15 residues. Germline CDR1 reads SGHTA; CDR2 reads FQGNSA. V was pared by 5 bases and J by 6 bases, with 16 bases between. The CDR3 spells CASSPNSPGAGELFF. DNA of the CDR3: TGTGCCAGCAGCCCCAATAGCCCCGGTGCCGGGGAGCTGTTTTTT.